These 18 T cell receptor beta chains were sequenced from one sample in a study of cytomegalovirus exposure and HLA in healthy donors. PCR was performed using 60 Vbeta and 13 Jbeta primers. The assay was immunoSEQ multiplex PCR, and TCRdb's table has in-frame clones only and misses some. Among over 150,000 clones listed, around 77% were seen once. The sample consisted of PBMCs. The receptors derive from a woman aged 25 to 39 in good health and CMV-seronegative.

This rearrangement joins TRBV6-1 to TRBJ1-4; a weak D match, TRBD1 (6 bases). The V and J ends lost 8 bases and 17 bases respectively, with 21 bases between them. This CDR3 spans 12 amino acids. Per the germline V gene, CDR1 is MNHNS and CDR2 is SASEGT. The CDR3 reads CASGRGPTGPFF. The DNA for the CDR3 is TGTGCCAGCGGAAGGGGACCGACAGGCCCTTTTTTT.

This sequence joins TRBV30 and TRBJ1-1; D may be TRBD1 (5 bases). This CDR3 has 15 residues. Germline V gene data show CDR1 as GTSNPN and CDR2 as SVGIG (reference sequence). V gave up 0 bases and J gave up 0 bases, with 11 bases separating them. This CDR3 is CAWSVGDLMNTEAFF. The CDR3 coding sequence is TGTGCCTGGAGTGTAGGGGACTTAATGAACACTGAAGCTTTCTTT.

Note on this clone: Other DNA sequences in this sample translate to the same CDR3. This chain uses TRBV6-1 with TRBJ2-2; D perhaps matches TRBD2 (6 bases). The V gene's germline CDR1 is MNHNS and CDR2 SASEGT. Trimming took 7 bases from V and 4 from J, leaving 13 bases between them. The CDR3 sequence is 14 residues long. CDR3 amino acids: CASKEGRITGELFF. For the CDR3, the DNA is TGTGCCAGCAAGGAGGGGCGGATCACCGGGGAGCTGTTTTTT.

The CDR3 region is CAWSVLAGGGYNEQFF. DNA for the CDR3: TGTGCCTGGAGTGTACTAGCGGGAGGGGGGTACAATGAGCAGTTCTTC. The chain is built from TRBV30 and TRBJ2-1, with 13 bases fitting TRBD2. J gave up 4 bases and V 0 bases, and 3 bases lay outside the gene matches. This CDR3 comprises 16 residues. Germline loops: CDR1 GTSNPN, CDR2 SVGIG (reference sequence). The full variable domain, rest sourced from reference TRBV30 and TRBJ2-1, is SQTIHQWPATLVQPVGSPLSLECTVEGTSNPNLYWYRQAAGRGLQLLFYSVGIGQISSEVPQNLSASRPQDRQFILSSKKLLLSDSGFYLCAWSVLAGGGYNEQFFGPGTRLTVL.

This clone occurred once. Different DNA sequences within this sample yield the same CDR3. The rearrangement links TRBV6-5 to TRBJ2-7; 12 bases are shared with TRBD2. V trimming: 7 bases; J trimming: 3 bases; junction bases outside the gene matches: 4. CDR1 is MNHEY, CDR2 SVGAGI, per germline. The CDR3 loop spans 14 amino acids. CDR3 protein: CASTRLAGDYEQYF. As DNA, the CDR3 is TGTGCCAGCACCCGACTAGCGGGGGACTACGAGCAGTACTTC.

The rearrangement uses TRBV1 and TRBJ2-3; the D call TRBD2 from the table was never checked on the DNA. TRBV1 is a pseudogene. The CDR3 has 17 residues. CDR3 in amino acids: CTSSQELGSGGTDTQYF. The DNA for the CDR3 is TGCACCAGCAGCCAAGAGCTTGGAAGCGGGGGCACAGATACGCAGTATTTT.

The V and J genes are TRBV19 and TRBJ1-1, with no clear D. V lost 3 bases to trimming and J lost 5 bases, with 16 bases between them. The CDR3 is made up of 15 amino acids. Germline values: CDR1 LNHDA, CDR2 SQIVND (reference sequence). CDR3 coding DNA: TGTGCCAGTAGTATTTATTCGAGGGCTGTTACTGAAGCTTTCTTT. As protein: CASSIYSRAVTEAFF.

The genes are TRBV5-4 and TRBJ1-5, with D possibly TRBD1 on 6 matching bases. The ends were cut back, 4 bases at V and 7 bases at J, with 12 bases in the middle. The germline V gene encodes CDR1 SGHNT and CDR2 YYREEE (reference sequence). This CDR3 is built from 13 residues. CDR3 region: CASSVSGHQPQHF. In DNA, the CDR3 is TGTGCCAGCAGCGTATCGGGACACCAGCCCCAGCATTTT.

This chain connects TRBV18 to TRBJ1-2; a weak D match, TRBD1 (5 bases). This CDR3 is 14 amino acids long. Trimming pared 6 bases from V and 1 base from J, leaving 12 bases between. CDR1 is KGHSH, CDR2 LQKENI, per germline. The CDR3 loop is CASSPPGINYGYTF. As DNA, the CDR3 is TGTGCCAGCTCGCCTCCAGGGATTAACTATGGCTACACCTTC.

The chain couples TRBV7-8 to TRBJ1-1; D is unresolved. CDR1 is SGHVS and CDR2 is FQNEAQ in the germline V gene. Trimming took off 5 bases at V and 4 bases at J, with 20 bases between the two ends. This CDR3 spans 16 amino acids. CDR3 sequence reads: CASSLVSGEGGTEAFF. Here the CDR3 DNA reads TGTGCCAGCAGCCTAGTCAGCGGGGAAGGTGGCACTGAAGCTTTCTTT.

This clone was recorded a few times. The chain couples TRBV5-4 to TRBJ1-5, with TRBD1 matching 9 bases. Trimming at V came to 4 bases and at J to 6 bases, leaving 11 bases not matched to a gene. CDR3 length equals 16 residues. Germline V lookup: CDR1 SGHNT, CDR2 YYREEE (reference sequence). The CDR3 loop reads CASSLKTGTGTQPQHF. CDR3 nucleotides: TGTGCCAGCAGCCTTAAAACCGGGACAGGGACTCAGCCCCAGCATTTT.

This chain joins TRBV6-1 and TRBJ2-2; 7 bases fit TRBD2. Per the germline V gene, CDR1 is MNHNS and CDR2 is SASEGT. The V gene end was trimmed by 7 bases and the J gene end by 4 bases; junction bases not matched to a gene: 9. CDR3 length: 15 residues. The CDR3 sequence is CASKSLADITGELFF. Here the CDR3 DNA reads TGTGCCAGCAAATCGCTAGCGGATATCACCGGGGAGCTGTTTTTT.

This clone has a single count. This rearrangement joins TRBV5-1 to TRBJ2-2; D remains ambiguous. V lost 0 bases to trimming and J lost 0 bases, with 9 bases between them. The CDR3 covers 16 residues. The germline V gene has CDR1 SGHRS and CDR2 YFSETQ. CDR3 nucleotides: TGCGCCAGCAGCTTGGACCAGCGAGCGAACACCGGGGAGCTGTTTTTT. Encoded protein: CASSLDQRANTGELFF.

Here the CDR3 reads CASGPGGQTNEKLFF. The DNA of the CDR3 is TGTGCCAGTGGTCCGGGGGGACAAACTAATGAAAAACTGTTTTTT. The chain carries TRBV27 and TRBJ1-4, with D tentatively TRBD1 (6 bases). CDR1 is MNHEY, CDR2 SMNVEV, per germline (reference sequence). Trimming took 9 bases from V and 1 from J, leaving 15 bases between them. The CDR3 length is 15 residues. Together with reference TRBV27 and TRBJ1-4, the CDR3 gives the full variable domain: EAQVTQNPRYLITVTGKKLTVTCSQNMNHEYMSWYRQDPGLGLRQIYYSMNVEVTDKGDVPEGYKVSRKEKRNFPLILESPSPNQTSLYFCASGPGGQTNEKLFFGSGTQLSVL.

The chain is built from TRBV10-3 and TRBJ1-2; D is ambiguous. The germline V gene encodes CDR1 ENHRY and CDR2 SYGVKD. Trimming shortened V by 0 bases and J by 4 bases, and 6 bases separated the two germline ends. This CDR3 has 13 residues. The CDR3 bases are TGTGCCATCAGTGAGTCGAGATTCTATGGCTACACCTTC. This sequence encodes CAISESRFYGYTF.

CDR3 region: CASSLAWEHPGEQYF. The CDR3 DNA reads TGTGCCAGCAGCTTGGCCTGGGAGCACCCGGGAGAGCAGTACTTC. The J gene is TRBJ2-7, the V gene TRBV5-6; a possible D gene is TRBD2 (5 bases). CDR1 and CDR2 from the germline V gene are SGHDT and YYEEEE. V was pared by 0 bases and J by 7 bases, with 17 bases between. This CDR3 contains 15 residues. Based on the CDR3 plus reference TRBV5-6 and TRBJ2-7, the full variable domain is DAGVTQSPTHLIKTRGQQVTLRCSPKSGHDTVSWYQQALGQGPQFIFQYYEEEERQRGNFPDRFSGHQFPNYSSELNVNALLLGDSALYLCASSLAWEHPGEQYFGPGTRLTVT.

The rearrangement joins TRBV14 to TRBJ2-1; maybe TRBD2 (5 bases). CDR1 is SGHDN, CDR2 FVKESK, per germline. This CDR3 has 15 amino acids. V lost 3 bases and J lost 4, with 13 bases in between. CDR3 coding DNA: TGTGCCAGCAGCCAGGGAGTATCCCCTTACAATGAGCAGTTCTTC. Translation: CASSQGVSPYNEQFF.

The rearrangement links TRBV6-1 to TRBJ1-2; D not resolved. The CDR3 length is 13 residues. V gave up 2 bases and J gave up 2 bases, with 6 bases separating them. Germline V gene data show CDR1 as MNHNS and CDR2 as SASEGT. Here the CDR3 DNA reads TGTGCCAGCAGTGAAATTATAAACTATGGCTACACCTTC. It encodes CASSEIINYGYTF.